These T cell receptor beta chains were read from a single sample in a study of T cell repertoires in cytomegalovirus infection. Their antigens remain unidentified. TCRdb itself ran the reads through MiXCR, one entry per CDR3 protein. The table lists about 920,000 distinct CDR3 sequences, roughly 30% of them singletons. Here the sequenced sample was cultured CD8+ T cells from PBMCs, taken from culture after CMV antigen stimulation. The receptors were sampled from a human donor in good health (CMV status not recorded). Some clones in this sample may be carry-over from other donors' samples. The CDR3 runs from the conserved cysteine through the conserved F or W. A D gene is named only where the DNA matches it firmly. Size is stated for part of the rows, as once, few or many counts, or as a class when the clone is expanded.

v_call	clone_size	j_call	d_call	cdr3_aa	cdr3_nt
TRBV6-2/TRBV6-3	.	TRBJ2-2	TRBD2	CASSYLAGDLNTGELFF	TGTGCCAGCAGTTACCTAGCGGGGGACCTAAACACCGGGGAGCTGTTTTTT
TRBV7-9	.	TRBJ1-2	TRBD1	CASSLIWDRGYGYTF	TGTGCCAGCAGCCTTATCTGGGACAGAGGGTATGGCTACACCTTC
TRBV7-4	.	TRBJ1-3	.	CASSFEGNSGNTIYF	TGTGCCAGCAGCTTCGAGGGTAACTCTGGAAACACCATATATTTT
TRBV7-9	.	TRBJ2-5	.	CASSSARAKETQYF	TGTGCCAGCAGCTCCGCTAGGGCTAAAGAGACCCAGTACTTC
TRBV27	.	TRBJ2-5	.	CASSPTGGAETQYF	TGTGCCAGCAGTCCTACGGGGGGCGCGGAGACCCAGTACTTC
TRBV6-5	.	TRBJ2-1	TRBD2	CASISGGEQFF	TGTGCCAGCATCTCGGGAGGTGAGCAGTTCTTC
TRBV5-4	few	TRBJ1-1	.	CASILEGEREAFF	TGTGCCAGCATCCTTGAAGGGGAGCGTGAAGCTTTCTTT
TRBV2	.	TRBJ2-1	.	CASSGDDNEQFF	TGTGCCAGCAGTGGCGACGACAATGAGCAGTTCTTC
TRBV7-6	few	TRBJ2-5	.	CASSLAAGRGETQYF	TGTGCCAGCAGCTTAGCGGCGGGGAGAGGTGAGACCCAGTACTTC
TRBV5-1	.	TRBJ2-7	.	CASSLTRGRYEQCF	TGCGCCAGCAGCTTGACGCGGGGAAGGTACGAGCAGTGCTTC
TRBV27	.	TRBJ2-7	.	CASSSGSIGFPSYEQYF	TGTGCCAGCAGTTCGGGGAGTATCGGGTTTCCCTCCTACGAGCAGTACTTC
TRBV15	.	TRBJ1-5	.	CATSRSLGGNQPQHF	TGTGCCACCAGCAGAAGTTTGGGAGGCAATCAGCCCCAGCATTTT
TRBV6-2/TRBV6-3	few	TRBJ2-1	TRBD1	CASSYTGARSYNEQFF	TGTGCCAGCAGTTACACAGGGGCCCGCTCCTACAATGAGCAGTTCTTC
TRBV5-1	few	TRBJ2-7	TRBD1	CASSLETGYYEQYF	TGCGCCAGCAGCTTGGAGACAGGGTACTACGAGCAGTACTTC
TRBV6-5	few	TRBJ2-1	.	CATSPPNNEQFF	TGTGCCACCTCTCCTCCCAACAATGAGCAGTTCTTC
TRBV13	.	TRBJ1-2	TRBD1	CASSHYRGPSGYTF	TGTGCCAGCAGTCATTACAGGGGTCCATCTGGCTACACCTTC
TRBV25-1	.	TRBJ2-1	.	CASTLWGYNEQFF	TGTGCCAGTACCCTTTGGGGCTACAATGAGCAGTTCTTC
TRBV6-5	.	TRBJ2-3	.	CASSYDPSLTDTQYF	TGTGCCAGCAGTTACGATCCTAGCCTCACAGATACGCAGTATTTT
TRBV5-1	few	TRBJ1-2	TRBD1	CASSTGTGVGRNYGYTF	TGCGCCAGCAGCACCGGGACAGGGGTGGGGAGGAACTATGGCTACACCTTC
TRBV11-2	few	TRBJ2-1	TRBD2	CASSFLRGGRNEQFF	TGTGCCAGCAGCTTCCTGCGGGGGGGCCGCAATGAGCAGTTCTTC
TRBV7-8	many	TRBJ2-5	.	CASSFLGYQETQYF	TGTGCCAGCAGCTTTCTTGGTTACCAAGAGACCCAGTACTTC
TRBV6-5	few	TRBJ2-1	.	CASSYGVGSNEQFF	TGTGCCAGCAGTTACGGGGTTGGGAGCAATGAGCAGTTCTTC
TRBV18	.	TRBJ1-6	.	CASSPGDLYNSPLHF	TGTGCCAGCTCACCAGGTGATCTCTATAATTCACCCCTCCACTTT
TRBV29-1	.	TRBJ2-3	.	CSVEVGTGPRRRDTQYF	TGCAGCGTTGAAGTCGGAACCGGGCCCAGGCGCAGAGATACGCAGTATTTT
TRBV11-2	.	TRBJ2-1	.	CACSFPVRATSSSYNEQFF	TGTGCCTGCAGCTTCCCCGTAAGGGCAACTAGCTCTTCCTACAATGAGCAGTTCTTC
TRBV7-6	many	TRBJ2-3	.	CASSFQPGGGALTDTQYF	TGTGCCAGCAGTTTTCAACCTGGAGGGGGGGCCCTCACAGATACGCAGTATTTT
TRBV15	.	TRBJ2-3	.	CATSPIDGTQYF	TGTGCCACCAGCCCGATCGACGGTACGCAGTATTTT
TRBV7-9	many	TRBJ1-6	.	CASSLVQGNSPLHF	TGTGCCAGCAGCTTAGTACAGGGCAATTCACCCCTCCACTTT
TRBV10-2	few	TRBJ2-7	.	CASSELGSYEQYF	TGCGCCAGCAGTGAATTGGGCAGCTACGAGCAGTACTTC
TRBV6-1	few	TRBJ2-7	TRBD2	CASSPGLARSYEQYF	TGTGCCAGCAGCCCGGGACTAGCAAGATCCTACGAGCAGTACTTC
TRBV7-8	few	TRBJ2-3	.	CASSMGASTDTQYF	TGTGCCAGCAGCATGGGGGCTAGCACAGATACGCAGTATTTT
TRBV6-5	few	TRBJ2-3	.	CASSYSSASFGDTQYF	TGTGCCAGCAGTTACTCGTCGGCTAGTTTTGGAGATACGCAGTATTTT
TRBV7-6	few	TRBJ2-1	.	CASSPGGGGTGEQFF	TGTGCCAGCAGCCCAGGGGGCGGGGGGACCGGTGAGCAGTTCTTC
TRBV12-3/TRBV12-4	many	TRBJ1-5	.	CASSLAPDQPQHF	TGTGCCAGCAGTTTAGCGCCGGATCAGCCCCAGCATTTT
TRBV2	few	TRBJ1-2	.	CATNVGGYGYTF	TGTGCCACTAATGTTGGAGGCTATGGCTACACCTTC
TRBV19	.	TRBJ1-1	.	CASSKETEMNTEAFF	TGTGCCAGTAGTAAGGAGACAGAAATGAACACTGAAGCTTTCTTT
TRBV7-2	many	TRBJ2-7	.	CASSFSTIPYEQYF	TGTGCCAGCAGCTTTAGTACAATTCCCTACGAGCAGTACTTC
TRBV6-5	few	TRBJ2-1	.	CASSSMGYNEQFF	TGTGCCAGCAGTTCCATGGGTTACAATGAGCAGTTCTTC
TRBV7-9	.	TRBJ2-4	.	CASSLDAGPYKNIQYF	TGTGCCAGCAGCTTAGATGCAGGGCCCTACAAAAACATTCAGTACTTC
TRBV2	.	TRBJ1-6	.	CASNLREISYNSPLHF	TGTGCCAGCAATTTGAGGGAGATCTCCTATAATTCACCCCTCCACTTT
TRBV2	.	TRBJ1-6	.	CASREVQGLENSPLHF	TGTGCCAGCAGAGAAGTTCAGGGGCTTGAAAATTCACCCCTCCACTTT
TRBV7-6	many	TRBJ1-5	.	CASSLDARAGGNQPQHF	TGTGCCAGCAGCTTAGACGCACGGGCAGGGGGCAATCAGCCCCAGCATTTT
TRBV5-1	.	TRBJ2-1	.	CASSSGGHEQFF	TGCGCCAGCAGCTCGGGGGGCCATGAGCAGTTCTTC
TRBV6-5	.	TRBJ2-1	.	CASSFLAGMGNEQFF	TGTGCCAGCAGTTTCCTCGCGGGGATGGGTAATGAGCAGTTCTTC
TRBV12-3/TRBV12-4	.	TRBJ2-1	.	CASSLVSGTYNEQFF	TGTGCCAGCAGTTTAGTAAGCGGAACCTACAATGAGCAGTTCTTC
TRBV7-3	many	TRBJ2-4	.	CASVGAGGIQYF	TGTGCCAGCGTGGGGGCCGGGGGCATTCAGTACTTC
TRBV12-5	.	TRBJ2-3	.	CASVLPGPLFTDTQYF	TGTGCTAGTGTTTTACCGGGCCCACTTTTCACAGATACGCAGTATTTT
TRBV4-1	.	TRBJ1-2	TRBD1	CASSHVGGTVTNYGYTF	TGCGCCAGCAGCCACGTCGGTGGGACAGTAACTAACTATGGCTACACCTTC
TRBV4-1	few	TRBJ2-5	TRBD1	CASSQIRDRGRQETQYF	TGCGCCAGCAGCCAAATCCGGGACAGGGGTCGGCAAGAGACCCAGTACTTC
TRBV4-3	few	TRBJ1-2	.	CASSQDFPSTNYGYTF	TGCGCCAGCAGCCAAGACTTTCCCTCCACTAACTATGGCTACACCTTC
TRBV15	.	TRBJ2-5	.	CATRNIGQETQYF	TGTGCCACCAGAAACATCGGACAAGAGACCCAGTACTTC
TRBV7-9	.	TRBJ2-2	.	CANVDSLTGELFF	TGTGCCAATGTAGACAGCTTAACCGGGGAGCTGTTTTTT
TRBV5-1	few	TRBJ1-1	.	CASRALPSPSEEAFF	TGCGCCAGCAGAGCTTTACCAAGCCCCTCCGAGGAAGCTTTCTTT
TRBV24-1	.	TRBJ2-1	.	CATSDKLKANEQFF	TGTGCCACCAGTGATAAATTGAAGGCTAATGAGCAGTTCTTC